The 19 T cell receptor beta chains below all came from one sample that was sequenced in a study of PD-L1 blockade in urothelial cancer. TCRdb's copy holds only in-frame clones and misses some; the assay was immunoSEQ multiplex PCR. The sample holds about 100,000 clones, around 90% seen once. The sample in question was PBMCs, obtained around atezolizumab (anti-PD-L1) treatment. Receptors originate from an elderly woman with urothelial cancer.

The chain recombines TRBV29-1 with TRBJ2-2, with 9 bases matching TRBD2. Germline V gene sequence: CDR1 SQVTM, CDR2 ANQGSEA. This CDR3 has 14 amino acids. Trimming at V came to 4 bases and at J to 4 bases, leaving 4 bases not matched to a gene. The CDR3 loop reads CSVAGGRGTGELFF. The CDR3 coding sequence is TGCAGCGTTGCGGGCGGGAGGGGCACCGGGGAGCTGTTTTTT.

The chain has TRBV2 and TRBJ2-1; D might be TRBD1 (6 bases). V dropped 8 bases and J dropped 7 bases, with 21 bases sitting between them. CDR1 and CDR2 from the germline V gene are SNHLY and FYNNEI. The CDR3 is 15 residues long. This CDR3 is CASRDTRGGENEQFF. The DNA for the CDR3 is TGTGCCAGCCGAGACACTAGAGGGGGAGAGAATGAGCAGTTCTTC.

The chain employs TRBV10-3 and TRBJ1-2; maybe TRBD1 (5 bases). The V and J ends lost 3 bases and 5 bases respectively, with 13 bases between them. The V gene's germline CDR1 is ENHRY and CDR2 SYGVKD. The CDR3 sequence is 14 residues long. The CDR3 DNA reads TGTGCCATCAGTGAAGGCTCGGGGGGATATGGCTACACCTTC. The encoded protein is CAISEGSGGYGYTF.

Here the CDR3 DNA reads TGTGCCAGCAGTCCTCGACCGGGACAGGGCCCCTACGAGCAGTACTTC. Its translation: CASSPRPGQGPYEQYF. This sequence joins TRBV28 and TRBJ2-7, with TRBD1 matching 9 bases. The germline V gene has CDR1 MDHEN and CDR2 SYDVKM. V dropped 5 bases and J dropped 2; count of bases not matched to a gene: 10. The CDR3 runs to 16 residues.

The chain is built from TRBV9 and TRBJ2-1; TRBD2 agrees at 7 bases. There are 17 residues in the CDR3. The trim removed 9 bases at V and 2 bases at J, leaving 17 bases unmatched. Germline V lookup: CDR1 SGDLS, CDR2 YYNGEE. The CDR3 is CAIPTSSSGATYNEQFF. The CDR3 DNA reads TGTGCCATCCCGACTAGTTCGAGCGGGGCCACCTACAATGAGCAGTTCTTC.

The count of this clone is one. Here the CDR3 DNA reads TGTGCCAGCAGCGTAGTATCACAGGCCTCTGGAAACACCATATATTTT. Its translation: CASSVVSQASGNTIYF. V and J are TRBV9 and TRBJ1-3; a possible D gene is TRBD1 (5 bases). This CDR3 is 16 amino acids long. The V end was cut by 0 bases, the J end by 0 bases, with 10 bases between. Germline V lookup: CDR1 SGDLS, CDR2 YYNGEE.

This sequence joins TRBV27 and TRBJ2-3, with D possibly TRBD1 on 6 matching bases. V lost 7 bases to trimming and J lost 6 bases, with 20 bases between them. CDR3 size: 15 residues. Looked up from germline, CDR1 is MNHEY and CDR2 is SMNVEV (reference sequence). The CDR3 region has the DNA TGTGCCAGCACCCGGGGACAAGGAACGGGGGATACGCAGTATTTT. It is translated as CASTRGQGTGDTQYF.

The chain joins TRBV29-1 to TRBJ1-1; TRBD1 might be the D (5 bases). The CDR3 sequence is 12 residues long. CDR1 and CDR2 from the germline V gene are SQVTM and ANQGSEA. The germline V and J ends were trimmed by 8 bases and 4 bases, with 14 bases remaining between them. The CDR3 DNA follows: TGCAGCTGGGGGGGATGGGGCACTGAAGCTTTCTTT. This codes for CSWGGWGTEAFF. The full variable domain, with the rest looked up from reference TRBV29-1 and TRBJ1-1, is SAVISQKPSRDICQRGTSLTIQCQVDSQVTMMFWYRQQPGQSLTLIATANQGSEATYESGFVIDKFPISRPNLTFSTLTVSNMSPEDSSIYLCSWGGWGTEAFFGQGTRLTVV.

This chain connects TRBV6-1 to TRBJ2-3; D is possibly TRBD1 (6 bases). The CDR3 is 14 residues long. The germline V and J ends were trimmed by 7 bases and 10 bases, with 21 bases remaining between them. The germline V gene encodes CDR1 MNHNS and CDR2 SASEGT. Here the CDR3 reads CASMGAARDFSQYF. The DNA for the CDR3 is TGTGCCAGCATGGGGGCGGCGCGAGACTTTTCGCAGTATTTT.

The chain combines TRBV7-2 with TRBJ2-3; 8 bases are shared with TRBD2. The CDR3 runs to 13 residues. V lost 5 bases and J lost 4; bases outside the gene matches: 2. CDR1 is SGHTA and CDR2 is FQGNSA in the germline V gene. The CDR3 region is CASSRGGADTQYF. The CDR3 bases are TGTGCCAGCAGCCGGGGGGGGGCAGATACGCAGTATTTT.

V and J are TRBV11-2 and TRBJ2-7; TRBD2 is a possible D gene (6 bases). Trimming cost V 6 bases and J 7 bases, with 16 bases left between them. The germline CDR1 and CDR2 sequences are SGHAT and FQNNGV. CDR3 length equals 13 residues. This CDR3 reads CASSSGLAREQYF. The CDR3 DNA reads as TGTGCCAGCAGTTCCGGGCTAGCGAGGGAGCAGTACTTC.

This clone was detected once. The chain employs TRBV30 and TRBJ1-4; 7 bases line up with TRBD1. Unmatched junction bases numbered 7, after V lost 0 bases and J lost 3 bases. The CDR3 is made up of 16 amino acids. The germline V gene encodes CDR1 GTSNPN and CDR2 SVGIG (reference sequence). The CDR3 sequence is CAWSVPRGRANEKLFF. The CDR3 DNA follows: TGTGCCTGGAGTGTACCTAGGGGGCGGGCTAATGAAAAACTGTTTTTT.

V is TRBV5-1 and J is TRBJ2-1, with D uncertain. V lost 0 bases to trimming and J lost 5 bases, with 6 bases between them. CDR3 length: 13 amino acids. CDR1 is SGHRS and CDR2 is YFSETQ in the germline V gene. CDR3 in DNA: TGCGCCAGCAGCTTGGGGCTTAACAATGAGCAGTTCTTC. Translating gives CASSLGLNNEQFF.

The V gene is TRBV19, the J gene TRBJ2-1; 9 bases line up with TRBD1. Germline loops: CDR1 LNHDA, CDR2 SQIVND (reference sequence). The CDR3 is made up of 16 amino acids. The V gene end was trimmed by 5 bases and the J gene end by 1 base; junction bases not matched to a gene: 6. The DNA for the CDR3 is TGTGCCAGTAGTGCTCGACAGGGGGGTTCCTACAATGAGCAGTTCTTC. As protein: CASSARQGGSYNEQFF. The full variable domain, its missing parts supplied by reference TRBV19 and TRBJ2-1, is DGGITQSPKYLFRKEGQNVTLSCEQNLNHDAMYWYRQDPGQGLRLIYYSQIVNDFQKGDIAEGYSVSREKKESFPLTVTSAQKNPTAFYLCASSARQGGSYNEQFFGPGTRLTVL.

The chain employs TRBV6-4 and TRBJ2-1, with TRBD2 matching over 9 bases. Trimming removed 6 bases from V and 8 bases from J; junction bases left unmatched: 11. The CDR3 has 15 amino acids. Germline V gene sequence: CDR1 MRHNA, CDR2 SNTAGT. The CDR3 DNA sequence: TGTGCCAGCAGCGATAGCGGGAGAAGCGTTGATGAGCAGTTCTTC. Amino acid sequence: CASSDSGRSVDEQFF.

The chain carries TRBV30 and TRBJ2-7, with D unresolved. Between the trimmed V and J ends, which lost 1 base and 5 bases, there was a span of 18 bases. Germline CDR1 and CDR2: GTSNPN and SVGIG (reference sequence). The CDR3 sequence is 15 residues long. This CDR3 is CAWSAPVLISDEQYF. In nucleotides, the CDR3 is TGTGCCTGGAGTGCCCCGGTCTTGATCTCGGACGAGCAGTACTTC.

The V call is TRBV19, the J call TRBJ1-5; the D gene is possibly TRBD1 (6 bases). This CDR3 region has 13 residues. Per germline, CDR1 LNHDA and CDR2 SQIVND (reference sequence). Deletions cut 11 bases from V and 4 bases from J, with 15 bases between. CDR3 residues: CAGGRDTNQPQHF. The CDR3 region has the DNA TGTGCCGGGGGCCGGGACACAAATCAGCCCCAGCATTTT.

The chain employs TRBV5-1 and TRBJ2-2; the D gene is possibly TRBD2 (5 bases). Between the trimmed V and J ends, which lost 0 bases and 0 bases, there was a span of 15 bases. The germline V gene has CDR1 SGHRS and CDR2 YFSETQ. This CDR3 is built from 18 residues. In DNA form, the CDR3 reads TGCGCCAGCAGCTTGGAACGGGGATTCTTTTCGAACACCGGGGAGCTGTTTTTT. Residues: CASSLERGFFSNTGELFF.

CDR3 in DNA: TGTGCCAGTAGGCAGGGATCGCACTATGGCTACACCTTC. It is translated as CASRQGSHYGYTF. The chain recombines TRBV19 with TRBJ1-2, with D possibly TRBD1 on 5 matching bases. V lost 6 bases, J lost 3 bases, and 11 bases lay in between. CDR1 is LNHDA and CDR2 is SQIVND in the germline V gene (reference sequence). This CDR3 contains 13 residues.